This TCR beta chain originates from a study of CD8 T cells in Susac syndrome. Germline-derived CDR1 and CDR2 are SGHTA and FQGNSA. The CDR3 sequence is 14 residues long. V dropped 0 bases and J dropped 2 bases, with 7 bases sitting between them. Reverse transcription of 0.5 to 1 ug RNA used random hexamers. TCRdb reprocessed the immunoSEQ multiplex PCR reads with MiXCR, giving one entry per CDR3 protein. Among about 140,000 distinct CDR3 sequences, more than 85% were seen once, and the ten largest hold roughly 0.15%. This sequence originates from a human donor with Susac syndrome. Material for sequencing was CD4+ T cells from PBMCs. The chain recombines TRBV7-2 with TRBJ2-5, with D perhaps matching TRBD2 (5 bases). CDR3 in DNA: TGTGCCAGCAGCTTAGCTAGCGCACAAGAGACCCAGTACTTC. It specifies CASSLASAQETQYF.